This T cell receptor (beta chain) was documented in a study of blood T cell repertoires in COVID-19. At the level of the study: T cells, B-cell-depleted T cells, or PBMCs supplied cDNA or gDNA.

Trimming took 2 bases from V and 4 from J, leaving 8 bases between them. Germline CDR1 reads LNHNV; CDR2 reads YYDKDF (reference sequence). The CDR3 consists of 14 residues. Produced via immunoSEQ multiplex PCR; TCRdb's table is partial and in-frame only. The table records some 100,000 clones, roughly nine tenths of them present only once. V usage is TRBV15 and J usage is TRBJ2-2; tentative D call: TRBD2 (5 bases). This TCR was sampled from a human donor with active COVID-19. The donor label of this sample is uncertain. The sequencing input was peripheral blood. CDR3 DNA: TGTGCCACCAGCAGAACTAGAAGCACCGGGGAGCTGTTTTTT. Translated: CATSRTRSTGELFF.